A single sample is the source of the 5 T cell receptor beta chains below, sequenced in a study of T cells in Graves' hyperthyroidism and ophthalmopathy. Using RNA transcripts as the source, TCR beta CDR3 regions were amplified. When the TCR CDR3 underwent first-round RT-PCR, the HTBI primer set was used. A single record per CDR3 protein comes from TCRdb applying MiXCR to the multiplex PCR reads. The sample records about 480,000 distinct CDR3 sequences, 13% to 15% being singletons. The specimen sequenced was blood. All receptors derive from a woman aged 18-30 years with Graves' hyperthyroidism.

This clonotype was seen many times. The CDR3 region is CAISTPTSYEQYF. The DNA of the CDR3 is TGTGCCATCAGTACCCCGACCTCCTACGAGCAGTACTTC. The chain employs TRBV10-3 and TRBJ2-7, with no clear D. The CDR3 is made up of 13 amino acids. V was clipped by 5 bases and J by 0 bases, with 8 bases between them. The germline V gene has CDR1 ENHRY and CDR2 SYGVKD.

This clonotype has a handful of counts. V and J are TRBV5-6 and TRBJ2-7, with 12 bases lining up with TRBD2. From germline, CDR1 is SGHDT and CDR2 YYEEEE. The CDR3 spans 17 residues. Trimming removed 2 bases from V and 5 bases from J; junction bases left unmatched: 11. CDR3 sequence: CASSFGLAGMYKDEQYV. The CDR3, as DNA: TGTGCCAGCAGCTTTGGACTAGCGGGAATGTATAAGGACGAGCAGTACGTC.

This clonotype was detected many times. The chain uses TRBV12-3 or TRBV12-4 and TRBJ1-2; 7 positions agree with TRBD1. With V trimmed by 2 bases and J by 7 bases, 4 bases remained unmatched. CDR3 length: 13 residues. The CDR3 coding sequence is TGTGCCAGCAGTTTATCAGGGGGGCCTGGCTACACCTTC. Translation gives CASSLSGGPGYTF.

This clonotype was detected many times. The J gene is TRBJ2-5, the V gene TRBV2, with TRBD2 identical over 12 bases. In germline, CDR1 is SNHLY, CDR2 FYNNEI. With 5 bases clipped from V and 8 bases from J, the junction kept 9 bases outside the gene matches. This CDR3 contains 15 residues. CDR3 region: CASSRTSGTRTTQYF. For the CDR3, the DNA is TGTGCCAGCAGTAGGACTAGCGGGACCAGGACAACCCAGTACTTC.

This clonotype appeared many times. The chain couples TRBV6-5 to TRBJ2-5, with a possible D match to TRBD1 (5 bases). Germline V gene lookup returns CDR1 MNHEY and CDR2 SVGAGI. Trimming took off 0 bases at V and 4 bases at J, with 12 bases between the two ends. The CDR3 has 15 amino acids. CDR3 sequence reads: CASSYSRARGETQYF. As DNA, the CDR3 is TGTGCCAGCAGTTACTCCAGGGCTAGGGGAGAGACCCAGTACTTC.